The subject of this entry is one TCR beta chain. The antigen it recognizes is unknown. There are no base qualities to consult, and no much larger clone falls within one base. This record belongs to a study of blood T cell repertoires in COVID-19 (dated by TCRdb to about 2020). For the study in its entirety: Samples from collaborators originated in the United States, Italy and Spain and spanned both the acute and convalescent phases of COVID-19. Samples came from the ongoing ImmuneRACE study (first 160 participants) plus 1,254 subjects from 6 global collaborators. The sample metadata nearly always contained a de-identified subject ID, COVID-19 status, age in years and sex. Deeply sampled blood TCRbeta repertoires from subjects exposed to, actively infected with, or recovered from COVID-19 were included in the dataset. Where HLA class I and class II types were available, the types were taken from metadata supplied by the sample provider, not from assay-based typing. A freely available public database, intended as a resource for researchers studying the immune response to SARS-CoV-2, is where the repertoires were released. The prospective study material was composed of cDNA or gDNA derived from T cells, B-cell-depleted T cells, or PBMCs.

Study-wide conclusions, independent of this receptor: How much clinical and demographic metadata was included differed by source and by participant, and the metadata was provided uncurated.

TCRbeta CDR3 regions were amplified from genomic DNA using the immunoSEQ Assay, a bias-controlled multiplex PCR. The authors' analysis ran thus. Nucleated cell counts per sample were estimated from amplification of reference gene primers within the assay. To quantify the absolute abundance of each unique TCRbeta CDR3 rearrangement, sequence reads were collapsed and filtered. For each sample, productive Simpson clonality was calculated as the square root of Simpson's diversity index over productive rearrangements. Not all clones reach the TCRdb copy of this immuneACCESS table, which keeps in-frame sequences only. Checked studies attribute under half of the gap to unresolved V genes and leave the rest unexplained. V and J calls and clone size are as listed in that table; D and trimming were resolved from the DNA. The sample has approximately 98,000 clones on record, about four fifths of them singletons. The top ten clonotypes cover about 4% of the sample.

For CDR1 and CDR2, the germline V gene lists SGHNT and YENEEA. Reading from cysteine to phenylalanine, the CDR3 counts 17 amino acids. Solely the CDR3 DNA is kept, with 51 bases framed from the first base. V is cut by 7 bases and J by 2 bases, and the space between the germline ends is 22 bases. Collaborating institutions collected whole blood in K2EDTA tubes following their own protocols. Collaborator samples were shipped for TCRbeta analysis as frozen whole blood, isolated PBMCs, or DNA extracted from either sample type. Rearrangement joined TRBV11-3 to TRBJ2-3; TRBD2 is a weak D gene call, 6 bases matching. Sequencing was done on a sample of peripheral blood. The TCR sequence derives from a woman in her sixties or seventies with acute or convalescent COVID-19. In nucleotides, the sequence is TGTGCCAGCATCCTTAAAGGGCGGGACGGACACACAGATACGCAGTATTTT. Its coded protein is CASILKGRDGHTDTQYF.